Following are 27 T cell receptor beta chains from one sample sequenced in a study of T cell repertoires in cytomegalovirus infection. These receptors are not linked to any known antigen. MiXCR, run by TCRdb on the reads, gives a single entry per CDR3 protein. The sample contains about 770,000 distinct CDR3 sequences, just under 30% of which appear only once. The source was cultured CD8+ T cells from PBMCs, collected from culture after CMV antigen stimulation. Receptors were obtained from a human donor in good health (CMV status not recorded). Some clones in this sample may be carry-over from other donors' samples.

The chain joins TRBV6-8 to TRBJ2-1; 10 bases match TRBD1. V gave up 6 bases and J gave up 8 bases; unmatched junction bases: 7. Germline values: CDR1 MNHGY, CDR2 SAAAGT. This CDR3 spans 14 amino acids. The DNA for the CDR3 is TGTGCCAGCAGCGGGACAGGGGATATCTATGAGCAGTTCTTC. It yields the protein CASSGTGDIYEQFF.

The chain has TRBV18 and TRBJ2-1, with a possible D match to TRBD2 (6 bases). The CDR3 runs 14 residues. Germline V CDR1 and CDR2: KGHSH, LQKENI. Trimming removed 3 bases from V and 8 bases from J, with 14 bases in between. The CDR3 bases are TGTGCCAGCTCACCGTCGGCTAGCGAGTATGAGCAGTTCTTC. Its translation: CASSPSASEYEQFF.

This clonotype turned up a few times. The V gene is TRBV12-3 or TRBV12-4, the J gene TRBJ1-5; D unclear. V dropped 3 bases and J dropped 0 bases, with 9 bases sitting between them. The CDR3 is made up of 15 amino acids. The CDR3 bases are TGTGCCAGCAGTTTGCCAACCGCTAGCAATCAGCCCCAGCATTTT. Encoded protein: CASSLPTASNQPQHF.

The gene calls are TRBV7-6 and TRBJ1-3; D is perhaps TRBD1 (5 bases). The ends were cut back, 9 bases at V and 2 bases at J, with 14 bases in the middle. Germline V gene lookup returns CDR1 SGHVS and CDR2 FNYEAQ. The CDR3 extends over 14 amino acids. The CDR3 DNA reads TGTGCCAGAGATGGGGACGACACTGGAAACACCATATATTTT. It encodes CARDGDDTGNTIYF.

The chain is built from TRBV7-6 and TRBJ2-5; 7 nucleotides agree with TRBD2. After removal of 5 bases from V and 1 base from J, the junction contained 7 bases not matched to a gene. The CDR3 runs 15 residues. The germline gives CDR1 SGHVS, CDR2 FNYEAQ. The CDR3: CASSPAGQSQETQYF. The CDR3 DNA sequence: TGTGCCAGCAGCCCAGCGGGGCAGAGCCAAGAGACCCAGTACTTC.

V and J are TRBV5-1 and TRBJ2-4, with a weak D call TRBD2 (6 bases). Germline V CDR1 and CDR2: SGHRS, YFSETQ. Deletions cut 0 bases from V and 6 bases from J, with 16 bases between. This CDR3 has 16 residues. CDR3 DNA: TGCGCCAGCAGCTTGGCCGATGGAGGGTATGGAAACATTCAGTACTTC. This sequence encodes CASSLADGGYGNIQYF.

This clonotype was picked up a small number of times. The chain is built from TRBV6-1 and TRBJ2-7; D ambiguous. The CDR3 loop spans 13 amino acids. V was clipped by 3 bases and J by 5 bases, with 11 bases between them. Germline V gene data show CDR1 as MNHNS and CDR2 as SASEGT. The CDR3 nucleotides read TGTGCCAGCAGTGACGTGGCAAACCACGAGCAGTACGTC. Its translation is CASSDVANHEQYV.

This clonotype turned up a few times. V usage is TRBV7-6 and J usage is TRBJ2-1, with TRBD2 identical over 8 bases. V trimming: 5 bases; J trimming: 9 bases; junction bases outside the gene matches: 18. This CDR3 is built from 17 residues. Germline V lookup: CDR1 SGHVS, CDR2 FNYEAQ. The CDR3 nucleotides read TGTGCCAGCAGCGAAAGGATAGCGGGGAAGCCGCCGGGTGAGCAGTTCTTC. Protein product: CASSERIAGKPPGEQFF.

This clonotype was seen just once. V is TRBV4-1 and J is TRBJ2-1, with 7 bases identical to TRBD2. The V and J ends lost 0 bases and 15 bases, in that order; junction bases with no gene match: 11. Germline V gives CDR1 MGHRA, CDR2 YSYEKL. The CDR3 runs to 14 residues. This CDR3 reads CASSQDFGPAGSFF. The CDR3 DNA reads as TGCGCCAGCAGCCAAGATTTTGGGCCAGCGGGGTCGTTCTTC.

The J gene is TRBJ1-1, the V gene TRBV27; 9 bases map to TRBD1. J was trimmed by 6 bases and V by 6 bases; bases with no gene match: 5. The CDR3 loop spans 13 amino acids. CDR1 and CDR2 from the germline V gene are MNHEY and SMNVEV (reference sequence). The CDR3 sequence: CASSLQGAPEAFF. For the CDR3, the DNA is TGTGCCAGCAGCCTACAGGGGGCCCCTGAAGCTTTCTTT.

This chain joins TRBV12-3 or TRBV12-4 and TRBJ2-6, with D perhaps matching TRBD1 (6 bases). The ends were cut back, 3 bases at V and 0 bases at J, with 9 bases in the middle. The CDR3 sequence is 16 residues long. CDR3 DNA: TGTGCCAGCAGTTTTACAGGGCACTCTGGGGCCAACGTCCTGACTTTC. Translating gives CASSFTGHSGANVLTF.

This chain joins TRBV7-9 and TRBJ1-4; 7 bases match TRBD1. V shed 4 bases and J 5 bases; nucleotides not matched to a gene: 7. Germline CDR1 and CDR2: SEHNR and FQNEAQ (reference sequence). The length of the CDR3 is 15 residues. The chain's CDR3 is CASSYGQDSNEKLFF. CDR3 DNA: TGTGCCAGCAGCTATGGACAGGACTCAAATGAAAAACTGTTTTTT.

The chain has TRBV27 and TRBJ1-2; TRBD1 might be the D (6 bases). V shed 4 bases and J shed 4 bases, with 13 bases lying between them. Per the germline V gene, CDR1 is MNHEY and CDR2 is SMNVEV (reference sequence). CDR3 length: 14 residues. The CDR3 DNA reads as TGTGCCAGCAGTTCGGGGGGGCTCGGCTATGGCTACACCTTC. It yields the protein CASSSGGLGYGYTF.

This clonotype was counted only a few times. V gene TRBV12-3 or TRBV12-4 combines with J gene TRBJ2-5, with a weak D call TRBD1 (6 bases). V was cut by 5 bases and J by 3 bases, with 7 bases left in between. The CDR3 has 12 residues. This chain's CDR3 is CASSRTEETQYF. DNA for the CDR3: TGTGCCAGCAGTCGGACAGAAGAGACCCAGTACTTC.

V gene TRBV4-1 combines with J gene TRBJ1-1; D not resolved. Germline assignment: CDR1 MGHRA and CDR2 YSYEKL. CDR3 length: 16 amino acids. The ends were cut back, 0 bases at V and 0 bases at J, with 11 bases in the middle. In DNA, the CDR3 is TGCGCCAGCAGCCAAGAGTTAGGGATCATGAACACTGAAGCTTTCTTT. Protein sequence: CASSQELGIMNTEAFF.

This clonotype was seen a handful of times. This chain joins TRBV7-8 and TRBJ1-3, with D perhaps TRBD1 (6 bases). The ends were cut back, 6 bases at V and 0 bases at J, with 9 bases in the middle. The CDR3 consists of 14 residues. Germline assignment: CDR1 SGHVS and CDR2 FQNEAQ. The CDR3 nucleotides read TGTGCCAGCAGGCTACAGGGCTCTGGAAACACCATATATTTT. Translated, it gives CASRLQGSGNTIYF. The full variable domain, rest sourced from reference TRBV7-8 and TRBJ1-3, is GAGVSQSPRYKVAKRGQDVALRCDPISGHVSLFWYQQALGQGPEFLTYFQNEAQLDKSGLPSDRFFAERPEGSVSTLKIQRTQQEDSAVYLCASRLQGSGNTIYFGEGSWLTVV.

This clonotype has only a few counts. The rearrangement joins TRBV6-5 to TRBJ2-1; 10 bases are a match to TRBD2. CDR3 length: 15 residues. Germline lookup yields CDR1 MNHEY and CDR2 SVGAGI. The J segment lost 8 bases and the V segment lost 6 bases, leaving 10 bases of the junction unmatched. In nucleotides, the CDR3 is TGTGCCAGCAGCCTCCATCGGACTAGCGGAGATGAGCAGTTCTTC. This sequence encodes CASSLHRTSGDEQFF.

CDR3 protein: CAIRVTNTEAFF. CDR3 nucleotides: TGTGCCATCAGGGTTACGAACACTGAAGCTTTCTTT. This chain connects TRBV10-3 to TRBJ1-1; D ambiguous. This CDR3 has 12 amino acids. V lost 6 bases and J lost 1, with 6 bases in between. Germline loops: CDR1 ENHRY, CDR2 SYGVKD.

The gene calls are TRBV20-1 and TRBJ1-4; D unclear. CDR1 is DFQATT, CDR2 SNEGSKA, per germline (reference sequence). Trimming shortened V by 1 base and J by 2 bases, and 8 bases separated the two germline ends. The CDR3 runs to 14 residues. The CDR3 protein is CSARVPGTNEKLFF. CDR3 bases: TGCAGTGCTAGAGTCCCAGGCACTAATGAAAAACTGTTTTTT.

The chain uses TRBV11-2 and TRBJ2-1, with TRBD1 as a possible D gene (7 bases). CDR3 length: 17 amino acids. Looked up from germline, CDR1 is SGHAT and CDR2 is FQNNGV. V lost 5 bases to trimming and J lost 0 bases, with 17 bases between them. DNA of the CDR3: TGTGCCAGCAGCCACGCGGGACAGCAGAGCTCCTACAATGAGCAGTTCTTC. Amino acid sequence: CASSHAGQQSSYNEQFF.

This sequence joins TRBV9 and TRBJ2-5; TRBD1 aligns across 7 bases. V gave up 3 bases and J gave up 2 bases; unmatched junction bases: 7. CDR1 is SGDLS, CDR2 YYNGEE, per germline. This CDR3 is 15 amino acids long. CDR3 loop: CASSGGGRWQETQYF. The CDR3, as DNA: TGTGCCAGCAGCGGAGGGGGCCGGTGGCAAGAGACCCAGTACTTC.

The sample holds one count of this clonotype. The chain links TRBV27 to TRBJ2-2; 9 nucleotides match TRBD1. CDR3 length equals 14 residues. Germline V CDR1 and CDR2: MNHEY, SMNVEV (reference sequence). With V trimmed by 4 bases and J by 7 bases, 4 bases remained unmatched. CDR3 sequence reads: CASSYGTGNGELFF. CDR3 bases: TGTGCCAGCAGTTACGGGACAGGGAACGGGGAGCTGTTTTTT.

This sequence joins TRBV4-1 and TRBJ2-6, with D possibly being TRBD1 (6 bases). Per germline, CDR1 MGHRA and CDR2 YSYEKL. The CDR3 has 17 amino acids. V lost 3 bases and J 0 bases, leaving 12 bases between the germline ends. CDR3: CASSHSGTFSGANVLTF. CDR3 bases: TGCGCCAGCAGCCACTCCGGGACATTCTCTGGGGCCAACGTCCTGACTTTC.

The table lists this clonotype with a few counts. This sequence joins TRBV7-9 and TRBJ1-3; maybe TRBD1 (5 bases). Germline V gene lookup returns CDR1 SEHNR and CDR2 FQNEAQ (reference sequence). The CDR3 consists of 16 residues. The germline V and J ends were trimmed by 1 base and 0 bases, with 10 bases remaining between them. The CDR3 DNA is TGTGCCAGCAGCTTAGGTGGGACCGCCTCTGGAAACACCATATATTTT. The encoded protein is CASSLGGTASGNTIYF.

This clonotype showed up just a few times. The chain couples TRBV12-3 or TRBV12-4 to TRBJ1-1; D may be TRBD1 (6 bases). The V end lost 7 bases, the J end lost 5 bases, and 14 bases lay between the germline ends. The CDR3 is 13 residues long. The CDR3: CASNAQGGTEAFF. CDR3 sequence (DNA): TGTGCCAGCAACGCACAGGGAGGGACTGAAGCTTTCTTT.

This clonotype was seen ten or more times. The genes are TRBV12-3 or TRBV12-4 and TRBJ2-7; 8 bases map to TRBD2. The V gene end was trimmed by 3 bases and the J gene end by 3 bases; junction bases not matched to a gene: 4. This CDR3 has 14 residues. The chain's CDR3 is CASSFTGLDYEQYF. The CDR3 bases are TGTGCCAGCAGTTTTACGGGACTAGACTACGAGCAGTACTTC.

This clonotype turned up a few times. The CDR3 protein is CASGFSTDKESYEQYF. The CDR3, as DNA: TGTGCTAGTGGTTTCTCGACCGATAAGGAATCCTACGAGCAGTACTTC. The chain couples TRBV12-5 to TRBJ2-7; D call uncertain. CDR1 is LGHNT, CDR2 FRNRAP, per germline. V lost 3 bases and J 1 base, leaving 16 bases between the germline ends. This CDR3 is 16 amino acids long.